This TCR beta chain was recovered during a study of blood T cell repertoires in COVID-19. This clone was picked up a small number of times. The V end lost 7 bases, the J end lost 5 bases, and 16 bases lay between the germline ends. The CDR3 length is 14 residues. Germline values: CDR1 SGHRS, CDR2 YFSETQ. Using immunoSEQ multiplex PCR, the repertoire was profiled, and TCRdb retains in-frame clones only, with some absent. The table has approximately 190,000 clones, over 80% seen once. Material: peripheral blood. The genes are TRBV5-1 and TRBJ2-1; D is possibly TRBD2 (5 bases). The receptor was derived from a woman between 40 and 50 years old with acute or convalescent COVID-19. The CDR3 loop reads CASRERPANNEQFF. DNA for the CDR3: TGCGCCAGCCGGGAACGGCCTGCGAACAATGAGCAGTTCTTC.